What follows are 12 T cell receptor beta chains derived from one specimen sequenced in a study of T cell responses to AZD1222 COVID-19 vaccine. Libraries were prepared by immunoSEQ multiplex PCR; TCRdb keeps only in-frame clonotypes and omits some of them. Of around 95,000 clones listed, roughly 90% are singletons. Sequencing was performed on peripheral blood, taken on day 0 of AZD1222 vaccination. All receptors derive from an adult in good health.

This clone was detected only a few times. The chain combines TRBV21-1 with TRBJ2-7. TRBV21-1 is classified as a pseudogene. The CDR3 length is 15 residues. CDR3 nucleotides: TGTGCCAGCAGCAAAGATCGGATGGAAAGGTGCGAGCAGTACTTC. This encodes CASSKDRMERCEQYF.

A single count supports this clone. This sequence joins TRBV5-1 and TRBJ2-5; D not certain. The CDR3 spans 14 residues. Germline CDR1 SGHRS, CDR2 YFSETQ. The V end was cut by 1 base, the J end by 2 bases, with 9 bases between. This CDR3 is CASSLSATQETQYF. CDR3 bases: TGCGCCAGCAGCTTGTCAGCGACGCAAGAGACCCAGTACTTC.

V is TRBV28 and J is TRBJ1-1; D not resolved. The germline V and J ends were trimmed by 6 bases and 3 bases, with 20 bases remaining between them. Germline CDR1 MDHEN, CDR2 SYDVKM. The CDR3 spans 16 residues. The CDR3 DNA is TGTGCCAGCAGGATGGGGAGATCCAATACCTACACTGAAGCTTTCTTT. This gives the protein CASRMGRSNTYTEAFF.

The V call is TRBV20-1, the J call TRBJ2-3, with D possibly being TRBD2 (6 bases). This CDR3 region has 16 residues. The germline V and J ends were trimmed by 3 bases and 1 base, with 17 bases remaining between them. The germline gives CDR1 DFQATT, CDR2 SNEGSKA (reference sequence). The CDR3 loop reads CSASNSGRSGTDTQYF. CDR3 coding DNA: TGCAGTGCTAGTAATAGCGGTAGGAGTGGCACAGATACGCAGTATTTT.

This chain links TRBV19 with TRBJ1-2, with a tentative D call TRBD1 (6 bases). CDR1 is LNHDA, CDR2 SQIVND, per germline (reference sequence). There are 14 residues in the CDR3. Trimming cost V 4 bases and J 1 base, with 10 bases left between them. This CDR3 reads CASSTGQINYGYTF. The CDR3 coding sequence is TGTGCCAGTAGTACTGGACAGATTAACTATGGCTACACCTTC.

This rearrangement joins TRBV30 to TRBJ2-7; D remains ambiguous. V was clipped by 2 bases and J by 2 bases, with 4 bases between them. The CDR3 contains 11 residues. Germline CDR1 and CDR2: GTSNPN and SVGIG (reference sequence). CDR3: CAWSRTYEQYF. For the CDR3, the DNA is TGTGCCTGGAGTAGGACCTACGAGCAGTACTTC.

The chain recombines TRBV27 with TRBJ2-7, with D tentatively TRBD1 (6 bases). Trimming left V 0 bases short and J 3 bases short, with 9 bases between. The CDR3 covers 14 residues. The germline CDR1 and CDR2 sequences are MNHEY and SMNVEV (reference sequence). The CDR3 is CASSLSAGVYEQYF. The CDR3 DNA sequence: TGTGCCAGCAGTTTATCGGCAGGGGTCTACGAGCAGTACTTC.

The chain is built from TRBV6-7 and TRBJ1-3; 7 bases match TRBD1. TRBV6-7 is noted as an ORF with a role that remains uncertain. This CDR3 comprises 14 residues. Trimming took 4 bases from V and 0 from J; bases not matched to a gene: 0. CDR3 in amino acids: CASSWDSSGNTIYF. As DNA, the CDR3 is TGTGCCAGCAGTTGGGACAGCTCTGGAAACACCATATATTTT.

The J gene is TRBJ2-1, the V gene TRBV7-3; the D is unclear. The CDR3 contains 15 residues. Germline-derived CDR1 and CDR2 are SGHTA and FQGTGA. The V end was cut by 3 bases, the J end by 7 bases, with 16 bases between. In DNA form, the CDR3 reads TGTGCCAGCAGCTTGCGTCCGACCATGGAGAATGAGCAGTTCTTC. Residues: CASSLRPTMENEQFF.

CDR3 sequence: CASSRSGGSNNEQFF. CDR3 sequence (DNA): TGTGCCAGCAGCCGATCGGGGGGTAGTAATAATGAGCAGTTCTTC. The rearrangement links TRBV14 to TRBJ2-1, with TRBD2 matching 7 bases. The CDR3 contains 15 residues. The germline V gene has CDR1 SGHDN and CDR2 FVKESK. V lost 4 bases and J lost 7; bases outside the gene matches: 10. Variable domain in full (rest from reference TRBV14 and TRBJ2-1): EAGVTQFPSHSVIEKGQTVTLRCDPISGHDNLYWYRRVMGKEIKFLLHFVKESKQDESGMPNNRFLAERTGGTYSTLKVQPAELEDSGVYFCASSRSGGSNNEQFFGPGTRLTVL.

The rearrangement uses TRBV5-4 and TRBJ2-3; 11 bases fit TRBD2. Germline trimming cut 4 bases from V and 3 bases from J; bases unmatched to any gene: 7. The CDR3 length is 16 residues. Germline V CDR1 and CDR2: SGHNT, YYREEE (reference sequence). The CDR3 nucleotides are TGTGCCAGCAGCGGGGGACTAGCGGAAGGGACAGATACGCAGTATTTT. Translated, it gives CASSGGLAEGTDTQYF.

This chain joins TRBV13 and TRBJ2-7, with 7 bases matching TRBD2. The CDR3 sequence is 15 residues long. Germline V gene sequence: CDR1 PRHDT, CDR2 FYEKMQ (reference sequence). Losses at the gene ends were 4 bases for V and 0 bases for J; bases not matched to a gene: 6. The CDR3 is CASSYSSGSSYEQYF. CDR3 in DNA: TGTGCCAGCAGCTATTCTAGCGGTAGCTCCTACGAGCAGTACTTC.